This TCR beta chain stems from a study of cytomegalovirus exposure and HLA in healthy donors. These donors were members of the roughly 120-subject validation cohort, a group separate from the approximately 680-subject first cohort. Overall study results and limits: Listed as cytomegalovirus-associated were 150 to 200 TCR beta chains. In vitro experiments confirmed that three CMV-associated chains were specific for CMV antigens.

CDR3 length equals 15 residues. Germline V gives CDR1 SGHRS, CDR2 YFSETQ. V shed 4 bases and J 1 base; nucleotides not matched to a gene: 3. Some clones are missing from TCRdb's copy, which holds only in-frame ones; the method was immunoSEQ multiplex PCR. The table has under 300,000 clones, 65% to 90% seen once. On this clone itself: What it binds is not known.

The chain is built from TRBV5-1 and TRBJ2-1; 9 bases are shared with TRBD2. The sequencing sample was made of PBMCs. The TCR sequence derives from a woman aged 18 to 35 in good health and CMV-seronegative. The CDR3 is CASSPTSGSYNEQFF. The CDR3 DNA is TGCGCCAGCAGCCCTACTAGCGGGTCCTACAATGAGCAGTTCTTC.